This T cell receptor (beta chain) was captured by sequencing in a study of cytomegalovirus exposure and HLA in healthy donors. Study results and limitations: A previous analysis found most TCR beta V segments productive roughly 87% or roughly 30% of the time. Analyzed later, most CMV-associated TCR beta chains appeared HLA-restricted. Accurate prediction of most subjects' HLA-A and HLA-B alleles from TCR beta sequences was reported.

Worth noting for this clone: Its target is not known.

Trimming stripped 2 bases from V and 0 bases from J, with 14 bases between. Looked up from germline, CDR1 is MDHEN and CDR2 is SYDVKM. This CDR3 comprises 16 residues. Primers: 60 Vbeta forward and 13 Jbeta reverse. Sequencing used immunoSEQ multiplex PCR; TCRdb keeps in-frame clones, though not all of them. This table has 90,000 to 120,000 clones, 74% appearing once. The chain joins TRBV28 to TRBJ2-7; D is possibly TRBD2 (5 bases). Sequences were obtained from PBMCs. This sequence was found in a man in his fifties in good health and CMV-seropositive. CDR3 sequence (DNA): TGTGCCAGCAGTTTACGTGGGGAGTACTTCTCCTACGAGCAGTACTTC. As protein: CASSLRGEYFSYEQYF.